The 32 T cell receptor beta chains reported below all come from one sample, sequenced in a study of OX40 agonist ivuxolimab in advanced cancers. Some clones are missing from TCRdb's copy, which holds only in-frame ones; the method was immunoSEQ multiplex PCR. Seen here are 30,000 to 35,000 clones, about 86% observed once, and the top ten hold 1.3% to 1.5%. Source: CD4+ or CD8+ T cells sorted from blood, taken in a trial of the OX40 agonist ivuxolimab. Receptor source: an adult with an advanced solid tumor such as melanoma, head and neck, liver or kidney cancer.

V usage is TRBV10-3 and J usage is TRBJ1-2; D is ambiguous. The V gene's germline CDR1 is ENHRY and CDR2 SYGVKD. The CDR3 is 13 residues long. V lost 3 bases, J lost 1 base, and 6 bases lay in between. CDR3 DNA sequence: TGTGCCATCAGTGAAAGGAGTAACTATGGCTACACCTTC. It is translated as CAISERSNYGYTF.

The chain recombines TRBV7-6 with TRBJ1-2; D not certain. The germline gives CDR1 SGHVS, CDR2 FNYEAQ. This CDR3 is built from 13 residues. V was pared by 0 bases and J by 2 bases, with 4 bases between. CDR3 coding DNA: TGTGCCAGCAGCTTAGCCGGGAACTATGGCTACACCTTC. Its protein product is CASSLAGNYGYTF.

The J gene is TRBJ2-5, the V gene TRBV2; D not certain. The CDR3 contains 11 residues. V dropped 6 bases and J dropped 6 bases, with 8 bases sitting between them. The germline V gene encodes CDR1 SNHLY and CDR2 FYNNEI. The CDR3 bases are TGTGCCAGCAGGTTAACCCAGACCCAGTACTTC. Its translation: CASRLTQTQYF.

The chain is built from TRBV5-6 and TRBJ2-3, with TRBD2 matching 9 bases. The CDR3 spans 16 residues. Germline V gives CDR1 SGHDT, CDR2 YYEEEE. With V trimmed by 2 bases and J by 2 bases, 6 bases remained unmatched. CDR3 sequence: CASSFLTSGFTDTQYF. CDR3 bases: TGTGCCAGCAGCTTCCTCACTAGCGGGTTCACAGATACGCAGTATTTT.

This chain connects TRBV5-4 to TRBJ1-2; weak D call: TRBD1 (6 bases). This CDR3 is built from 16 residues. V gave up 4 bases and J gave up 4 bases, with 20 bases separating them. Germline V gene lookup returns CDR1 SGHNT and CDR2 YYREEE (reference sequence). The CDR3 protein is CASSRTFLQGPYGYTF. CDR3 DNA: TGTGCCAGCAGCCGTACCTTTTTACAGGGACCCTATGGCTACACCTTC.

The rearrangement joins TRBV11-2 to TRBJ2-7; 7 positions agree with TRBD2. The V segment lost 5 bases and the J segment 2 bases; nucleotides outside the gene matches: 12. This CDR3 contains 16 residues. CDR1 and CDR2 (germline): SGHAT, FQNNGV. In DNA, the CDR3 is TGTGCCAGCAGCCACCCTGCGGAGCGGGGAACCTACGAGCAGTACTTC. Amino acid sequence: CASSHPAERGTYEQYF.

DNA for the CDR3: TGTGCCAGCAGCCTGAACACCGGGGAGCTGTTTTTT. Protein: CASSLNTGELFF. The rearrangement uses TRBV11-3 and TRBJ2-2; D gene uncertain. The CDR3 has 12 residues. Germline values: CDR1 SGHNT, CDR2 YENEEA. V was cut by 5 bases and J by 1 base, with 2 bases left in between. Full variable domain (remainder filled in from reference TRBV11-3 and TRBJ2-2): EAGVVQSPRYKIIEKKQPVAFWCNPISGHNTLYWYLQNLGQGPELLIRYENEEAVDDSQLPKDRFSAERLKGVDSTLKIQPAELGDSAVYLCASSLNTGELFFGEGSRLTVL.

This chain connects TRBV10-3 to TRBJ2-1, with 10 bases identical to TRBD2. The length of the CDR3 is 16 residues. Germline V lookup: CDR1 ENHRY, CDR2 SYGVKD. Trimming at V came to 2 bases and at J to 2 bases, leaving 3 bases not matched to a gene. CDR3 bases: TGTGCCATCAGTGAGCCCGGACTAGCGGCCTACAATGAGCAGTTCTTC. It specifies CAISEPGLAAYNEQFF.

As DNA, the CDR3 is TGTGCCAGTAGTATAGGCCGGGGACTAGCGGGAGGGAGAGGGCAGTTCTTC. Translating it yields CASSIGRGLAGGRGQFF. This chain uses TRBV19 with TRBJ2-1; 16 nucleotides align to TRBD2. CDR3 length: 17 amino acids. With V trimmed by 1 base and J by 12 bases, 9 bases remained unmatched. Per germline, CDR1 LNHDA and CDR2 SQIVND (reference sequence).

This rearrangement joins TRBV7-9 to TRBJ1-1; TRBD1 matches 9 bases. The CDR3 is 15 residues long. The junction had 7 bases not matched to a gene; V was cut back by 3 bases and J by 5 bases. The germline V gene encodes CDR1 SEHNR and CDR2 FQNEAQ (reference sequence). In DNA form, the CDR3 reads TGTGCCAGCAGCTTGACAGGGGGTGGAGGGACTGAAGCTTTCTTT. The encoded protein is CASSLTGGGGTEAFF. The full variable domain, rest sourced from reference TRBV7-9 and TRBJ1-1, is DTGVSQNPRHKITKRGQNVTFRCDPISEHNRLYWYRQTLGQGPEFLTYFQNEAQLEKSRLLSDRFSAERPKGSFSTLEIQRTEQGDSAMYLCASSLTGGGGTEAFFGQGTRLTVV.

This chain links TRBV7-6 with TRBJ1-2; weak D call: TRBD1 (5 bases). V was trimmed by 5 bases and J by 3 bases, leaving 7 bases between them. This CDR3 region has 12 residues. The V gene's germline CDR1 is SGHVS and CDR2 FNYEAQ. The CDR3 loop is CASSQGDYGYTF. The CDR3 DNA reads as TGTGCCAGCAGCCAAGGGGACTATGGCTACACCTTC.

V is TRBV6-5 and J is TRBJ2-7, with a weak D call TRBD1 (5 bases). CDR3 size: 15 residues. Per germline, CDR1 MNHEY and CDR2 SVGAGI. The V end was cut by 2 bases, the J end by 2 bases, with 13 bases between. CDR3 in DNA: TGTGCCAGCAGTTACGGTCCAGCAGGGCCCTACGAGCAGTACTTC. Its translation: CASSYGPAGPYEQYF.

The chain recombines TRBV5-1 with TRBJ2-1; TRBD1 aligns across 8 bases. Unmatched junction bases numbered 9, after V lost 5 bases and J lost 5 bases. CDR1 and CDR2 (germline): SGHRS, YFSETQ. The CDR3 is made up of 15 amino acids. The CDR3 DNA reads as TGCGCCAGCAGTCTCGGAGGGACAGGACACAATGAGCAGTTCTTC. Translating it yields CASSLGGTGHNEQFF.

J is TRBJ1-5 and V is TRBV10-3; D perhaps matches TRBD1 (6 bases). V was pared by 6 bases and J by 2 bases, with 8 bases between. CDR3 length equals 13 residues. Germline CDR1 and CDR2: ENHRY and SYGVKD. The CDR3 bases are TGTGCCATCAGCGCAGGGGGCAATCAGCCCCAGCATTTT. Translation gives CAISAGGNQPQHF.

This chain links TRBV7-8 with TRBJ2-1, with D perhaps matching TRBD1 or TRBD2 (5 bases each). The germline V and J ends were trimmed by 6 bases and 7 bases, with 16 bases remaining between them. This CDR3 is built from 14 residues. CDR1 SGHVS and CDR2 FQNEAQ come from the germline V gene. CDR3 in DNA: TGTGCCAGCAGGACTACCCTTAGGGGAAATGAGCAGTTCTTC. Residues: CASRTTLRGNEQFF.

The chain employs TRBV9 and TRBJ1-1; D is perhaps TRBD1 (6 bases). The CDR3 totals 16 residues. V was pared by 0 bases and J by 4 bases, with 16 bases between. Germline-derived CDR1 and CDR2 are SGDLS and YYNGEE. The CDR3 loop reads CASSVAPGGWGTEAFF. CDR3 nucleotide sequence: TGTGCCAGCAGCGTAGCCCCGGGGGGCTGGGGCACTGAAGCTTTCTTT.

V is TRBV27 and J is TRBJ1-5, with TRBD1 as a possible D gene (5 bases). V was clipped by 0 bases and J by 2 bases, with 11 bases between them. The CDR3 loop spans 16 amino acids. The germline V gene has CDR1 MNHEY and CDR2 SMNVEV (reference sequence). The CDR3 region has the DNA TGTGCCAGCAGTTTATCTGAGGGGCTCGGCAATCAGCCCCAGCATTTT. Amino acids: CASSLSEGLGNQPQHF.

The J gene is TRBJ2-4, the V gene TRBV4-1, with TRBD2 matching 8 bases. The length of the CDR3 is 18 residues. Germline CDR1 is MGHRA and CDR2 is YSYEKL. Unmatched junction bases numbered 11, after V lost 4 bases and J lost 0 bases. CDR3 sequence: CASSPAGGRLLAKNIQYF. DNA of the CDR3: TGCGCCAGCAGCCCGGCGGGGGGACGGTTACTAGCCAAAAACATTCAGTACTTC.

This clone was seen only once. The chain uses TRBV4-1 and TRBJ2-7, with TRBD1 matching 10 bases. From germline, CDR1 is MGHRA and CDR2 YSYEKL. The CDR3 spans 14 residues. The V and J ends lost 2 bases and 3 bases, in that order; junction bases with no gene match: 1. The CDR3 loop reads CASSQRTGGYEQYF. The CDR3 region has the DNA TGCGCCAGCAGCCAACGGACAGGGGGCTACGAGCAGTACTTC.

V gene TRBV15 combines with J gene TRBJ2-1; the match to TRBD2 covers 11 bases. Looked up from germline, CDR1 is LNHNV and CDR2 is YYDKDF (reference sequence). Trimming at V came to 7 bases and at J to 8 bases, leaving 13 bases not matched to a gene. The CDR3 sequence is 16 residues long. Here the CDR3 DNA reads TGTGCCACCAAGCCCCTACTAGCGGGAGCCGTGTATGAGCAGTTCTTC. The encoded protein is CATKPLLAGAVYEQFF.

A single count supports this clone. The chain joins TRBV5-1 to TRBJ1-5, with D possibly being TRBD1 (5 bases). This CDR3 is 14 amino acids long. Trimming removed 3 bases from V and 7 bases from J, with 14 bases in between. Germline V gene data show CDR1 as SGHRS and CDR2 as YFSETQ. The CDR3 DNA sequence: TGCGCCAGCAGCTGGGAGGGAGGGGCGCAGCCCCAGCATTTT. As protein: CASSWEGGAQPQHF.

The chain links TRBV4-1 to TRBJ2-2; tentatively, D is TRBD2 (6 bases). This CDR3 comprises 15 residues. Looked up from germline, CDR1 is MGHRA and CDR2 is YSYEKL. Trimming shortened V by 7 bases and J by 1 base, and 13 bases separated the two germline ends. CDR3: CASNPGLMNTGELFF. The DNA for the CDR3 is TGCGCCAGCAACCCGGGACTGATGAACACCGGGGAGCTGTTTTTT.

A note on this clone: This CDR3 is also generated by other DNA sequences in the sample. The chain has TRBV2 and TRBJ2-6; D not certain. Germline V gives CDR1 SNHLY, CDR2 FYNNEI. V gave up 7 bases and J gave up 3 bases, with 1 base separating them. The CDR3 is 11 amino acids. In DNA form, the CDR3 reads TGTGCCAGCAATGGGGCCAACGTCCTGACTTTC. As protein: CASNGANVLTF.

This sequence joins TRBV27 and TRBJ1-5, with a tentative D call TRBD1 (5 bases). CDR1 is MNHEY, CDR2 SMNVEV, per germline (reference sequence). The ends were cut back, 6 bases at V and 7 bases at J, with 13 bases in the middle. CDR3 length: 13 amino acids. CDR3: CASSLRGGQPQHF. As DNA, the CDR3 is TGTGCCAGCAGCTTGAGGGGTGGACAGCCCCAGCATTTT.

V usage is TRBV7-8 and J usage is TRBJ2-2; no reliable D call. The V gene lost 5 bases and the J gene lost 5 bases, with 12 bases spanning the gap. The CDR3 sequence is 14 residues long. Looked up from germline, CDR1 is SGHVS and CDR2 is FQNEAQ. The CDR3 protein is CASSPIGPTGELFF. The CDR3 DNA sequence: TGTGCCAGCAGCCCGATCGGACCGACCGGGGAGCTGTTTTTT.

The chain recombines TRBV7-2 with TRBJ2-7, with a tentative D call TRBD1 (5 bases). V lost 1 base and J 2 bases, leaving 9 bases between the germline ends. This CDR3 contains 14 residues. Germline CDR1 reads SGHTA; CDR2 reads FQGNSA. CDR3 nucleotides: TGTGCCAGCAGCTTAGGGGGCGCGGCCTACGAGCAGTACTTC. Protein product: CASSLGGAAYEQYF.

V is TRBV18 and J is TRBJ2-5, with D possibly being TRBD2 (7 bases). The CDR3 extends over 17 amino acids. Germline assignment: CDR1 KGHSH and CDR2 LQKENI. V was pared by 1 base and J by 3 bases, with 18 bases between. The CDR3 loop is CASSPLPPGGPEETQYF. Written as DNA, the CDR3 is TGTGCCAGCTCACCACTTCCACCCGGGGGGCCAGAAGAGACCCAGTACTTC.

The V gene is TRBV7-2, the J gene TRBJ1-1; D unresolved. This CDR3 is 15 amino acids long. Trimming stripped 3 bases from V and 1 base from J, with 12 bases between. CDR1 and CDR2 (germline): SGHTA, FQGNSA. Here the CDR3 reads CASSFLPDGNTEAFF. The CDR3 coding sequence is TGTGCCAGCAGCTTCTTACCGGACGGGAACACTGAAGCTTTCTTT.

Concerning this clone: The same CDR3 also results from other DNA sequences found in this sample. V usage is TRBV9 and J usage is TRBJ2-3; D gene unclear. The germline V gene has CDR1 SGDLS and CDR2 YYNGEE. The CDR3 sequence is 13 residues long. The V gene lost 0 bases and the J gene lost 0 bases, with 2 bases spanning the gap. CDR3 in amino acids: CASSVGSTDTQYF. The CDR3 nucleotides are TGTGCCAGCAGCGTAGGGAGCACAGATACGCAGTATTTT.

V and J are TRBV5-8 and TRBJ2-7; TRBD2 agrees at 15 bases. This CDR3 is built from 14 residues. The V gene's germline CDR1 is SGHTS and CDR2 YDEGEE. The trim removed 3 bases at V and 8 bases at J, leaving 3 bases unmatched. The CDR3, as DNA: TGTGCCAGCAGCTGGGGACTAGCGGGGGGCCAGCAGTACTTC. As protein: CASSWGLAGGQQYF.

J is TRBJ2-1 and V is TRBV5-1; TRBD2 matches 8 bases. Losses at the gene ends were 8 bases for V and 0 bases for J; bases not matched to a gene: 10. The CDR3 consists of 16 residues. Germline assignment: CDR1 SGHRS and CDR2 YFSETQ. The chain's CDR3 is CASHVSGTSSYNEQFF. CDR3 bases: TGCGCCAGTCACGTTTCCGGGACTAGCTCCTACAATGAGCAGTTCTTC.

This clone was picked up a small number of times. The chain links TRBV9 to TRBJ1-1; the D gene is possibly TRBD1 (5 bases). V shed 3 bases and J shed 8 bases, with 17 bases lying between them. This CDR3 has 14 amino acids. The germline gives CDR1 SGDLS, CDR2 YYNGEE. CDR3 protein: CASSASGGGREAFF. The CDR3 DNA is TGTGCCAGCAGCGCCAGTGGTGGGGGACGAGAAGCTTTCTTT.